Listed below are T cell receptor beta chains from one sample, sequenced in a study of blood T cell repertoires in COVID-19. Method: immunoSEQ multiplex PCR; TCRdb's copy keeps in-frame clones and lacks some. Of fewer than 100,000 clones listed, about four fifths are singletons. The sequencing sample was made of peripheral blood. Receptor source: a man between 50 and 59 years old with acute or convalescent COVID-19. Each CDR3 is given without its conserved first and last residue. Fields, in order: D gene, J gene, V gene, CDR3 protein. D genes are given only for firm matches.

D gene: .
J gene: TRBJ2-3
V gene: TRBV4-1
CDR3 protein: ASSQNPGTDTQY

D gene: .
J gene: TRBJ2-3
V gene: TRBV5-1
CDR3 protein: ASSLTTPQDTQY

D gene: .
J gene: TRBJ2-7
V gene: TRBV15
CDR3 protein: ATSGGASHDEQY

D gene: .
J gene: TRBJ2-2
V gene: TRBV11-3
CDR3 protein: ASSLGEVPGELF

D gene: TRBD1
J gene: TRBJ1-2
V gene: TRBV27
CDR3 protein: ASSAGTAYGYT

D gene: TRBD1
J gene: TRBJ2-1
V gene: TRBV6-1
CDR3 protein: ASSGQGLSSYNEQF

D gene: .
J gene: TRBJ1-1
V gene: TRBV18
CDR3 protein: ASSPFSKGGAEAF

D gene: TRBD1
J gene: TRBJ1-4
V gene: TRBV28
CDR3 protein: ANPGGGACEKLF

D gene: .
J gene: TRBJ1-2
V gene: TRBV2
CDR3 protein: ASIPDSYGYT

D gene: TRBD2
J gene: TRBJ2-1
V gene: TRBV9
CDR3 protein: ASSLLSGGGNEQF

D gene: .
J gene: TRBJ2-3
V gene: TRBV14
CDR3 protein: ASSQGFGASTDTQY

D gene: .
J gene: TRBJ2-4
V gene: TRBV27
CDR3 protein: ASSFGQPGIQY

D gene: .
J gene: TRBJ1-1
V gene: TRBV3-1/TRBV3-2
CDR3 protein: ASSQDPGVYTEAF

D gene: .
J gene: TRBJ1-1
V gene: TRBV5-1
CDR3 protein: ASSLKAVPNTEAF

D gene: TRBD1
J gene: TRBJ2-7
V gene: TRBV11-2
CDR3 protein: ASSLVAGTGYEQY

D gene: TRBD1
J gene: TRBJ1-2
V gene: TRBV9
CDR3 protein: ASSSLKPGQGAGMYYGYT

D gene: .
J gene: TRBJ1-2
V gene: TRBV24-1
CDR3 protein: ATSESDSYGYT

D gene: TRBD2
J gene: TRBJ2-1
V gene: TRBV5-5
CDR3 protein: ASSLVSSGIHEQF

D gene: TRBD2
J gene: TRBJ2-3
V gene: TRBV5-1
CDR3 protein: ASAGTSPRPTDTQY

D gene: TRBD2
J gene: TRBJ2-1
V gene: TRBV14
CDR3 protein: ASSQGLWASGRRIEQF

D gene: .
J gene: TRBJ2-5
V gene: TRBV5-1
CDR3 protein: ASSFFDILGEAQY

D gene: TRBD1
J gene: TRBJ2-7
V gene: TRBV27
CDR3 protein: ASSTDRESYEQY

D gene: .
J gene: TRBJ1-1
V gene: TRBV25-1
CDR3 protein: ASSAIETEAF

D gene: TRBD1
J gene: TRBJ2-2
V gene: TRBV19
CDR3 protein: ASSLQGAGTGELF

D gene: .
J gene: TRBJ1-3
V gene: TRBV18
CDR3 protein: ASSPTGVGYTGNTIY

D gene: .
J gene: TRBJ1-2
V gene: TRBV27
CDR3 protein: ASSPGQTYRYGYT